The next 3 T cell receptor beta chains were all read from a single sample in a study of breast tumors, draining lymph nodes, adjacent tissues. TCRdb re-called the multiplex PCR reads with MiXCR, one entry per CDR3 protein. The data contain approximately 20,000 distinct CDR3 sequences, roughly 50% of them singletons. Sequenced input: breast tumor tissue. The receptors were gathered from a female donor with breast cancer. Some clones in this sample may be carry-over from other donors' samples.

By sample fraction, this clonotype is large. CDR3 sequence: CSALSGTSVTDTQYF. CDR3 sequence (DNA): TGCAGTGCCCTATCCGGGACTAGCGTGACAGATACGCAGTATTTT. The J gene is TRBJ2-3, the V gene TRBV20-1, with 10 bases fitting TRBD2. The CDR3 sequence is 15 residues long. The germline gives CDR1 DFQATT, CDR2 SNEGSKA (reference sequence). With V trimmed by 6 bases and J by 3 bases, 9 bases remained unmatched.

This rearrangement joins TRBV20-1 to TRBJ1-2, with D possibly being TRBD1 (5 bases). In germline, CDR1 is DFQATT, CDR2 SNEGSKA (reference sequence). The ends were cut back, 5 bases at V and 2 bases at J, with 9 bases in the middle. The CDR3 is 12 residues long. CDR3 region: CSAPGRNYGYTF. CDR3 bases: TGCAGTGCTCCGGGACGGAACTATGGCTACACCTTC.

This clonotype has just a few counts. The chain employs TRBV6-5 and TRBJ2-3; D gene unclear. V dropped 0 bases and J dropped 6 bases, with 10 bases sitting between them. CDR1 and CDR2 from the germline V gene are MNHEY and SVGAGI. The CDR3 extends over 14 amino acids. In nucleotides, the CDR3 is TGTGCCAGCAGTTACTCGGGGTCCGGGGATACGCAGTATTTT. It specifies CASSYSGSGDTQYF.